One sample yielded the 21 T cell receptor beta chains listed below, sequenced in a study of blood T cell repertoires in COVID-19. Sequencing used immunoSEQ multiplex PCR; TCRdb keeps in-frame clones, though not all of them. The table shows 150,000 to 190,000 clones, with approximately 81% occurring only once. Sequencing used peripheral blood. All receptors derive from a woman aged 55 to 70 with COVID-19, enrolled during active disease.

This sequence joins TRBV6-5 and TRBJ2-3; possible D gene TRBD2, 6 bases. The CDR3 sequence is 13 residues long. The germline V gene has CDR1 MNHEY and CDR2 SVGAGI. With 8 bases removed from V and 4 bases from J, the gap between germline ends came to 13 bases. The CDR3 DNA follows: TGTGCCAGCCGCCTCTCTAGCGCAGATACGCAGTATTTT. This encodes CASRLSSADTQYF.

CDR3 amino acids: CASGSRTGGGWNTEAFF. In DNA form, the CDR3 reads TGTGCTAGTGGTTCAAGGACAGGGGGCGGTTGGAACACTGAAGCTTTCTTT. This sequence joins TRBV12-5 and TRBJ1-1; 11 bases align to TRBD1. CDR1 is LGHNT, CDR2 FRNRAP, per germline. CDR3 size: 17 residues. The V gene end was trimmed by 4 bases and the J gene end by 1 base; junction bases not matched to a gene: 8. The whole variable domain, filled in from reference TRBV12-5 and TRBJ1-1, reads DARVTQTPRHKVTEMGQEVTMRCQPILGHNTVFWYRQTMMQGLELLAYFRNRAPLDDSGMPKDRFSAEMPDATLATLKIQPSEPRDSAVYFCASGSRTGGGWNTEAFFGQGTRLTVV.

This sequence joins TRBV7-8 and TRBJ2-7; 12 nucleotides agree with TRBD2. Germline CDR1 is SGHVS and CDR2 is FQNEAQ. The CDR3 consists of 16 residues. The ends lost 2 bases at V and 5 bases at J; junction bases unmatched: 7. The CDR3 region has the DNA TGTGCCAGCAGCTTAAGCTGGACTAGCGGGGTCAACGAGCAGTACTTC. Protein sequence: CASSLSWTSGVNEQYF.

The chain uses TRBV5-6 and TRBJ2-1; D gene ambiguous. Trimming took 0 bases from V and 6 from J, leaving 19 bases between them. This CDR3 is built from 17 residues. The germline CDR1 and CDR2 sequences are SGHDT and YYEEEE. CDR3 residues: CASSLDWYGDGSNEQFF. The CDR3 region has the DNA TGTGCCAGCAGCTTGGATTGGTATGGAGATGGGTCCAATGAGCAGTTCTTC.

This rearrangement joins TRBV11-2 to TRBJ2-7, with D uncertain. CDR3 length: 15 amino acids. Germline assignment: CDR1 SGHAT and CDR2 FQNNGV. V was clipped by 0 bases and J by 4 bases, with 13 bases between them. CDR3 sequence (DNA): TGTGCCAGCAGCTTAGAAGCAGGTTCGGCGTACGAGCAGTACGTC. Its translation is CASSLEAGSAYEQYV.

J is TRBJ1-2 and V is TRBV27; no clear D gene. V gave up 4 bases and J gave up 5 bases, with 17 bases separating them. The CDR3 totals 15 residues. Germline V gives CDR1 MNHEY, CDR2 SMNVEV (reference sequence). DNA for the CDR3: TGTGCCAGCAGTTCAGCCGGGAGGGCCTTGTATGGCTACACCTTC. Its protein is CASSSAGRALYGYTF.

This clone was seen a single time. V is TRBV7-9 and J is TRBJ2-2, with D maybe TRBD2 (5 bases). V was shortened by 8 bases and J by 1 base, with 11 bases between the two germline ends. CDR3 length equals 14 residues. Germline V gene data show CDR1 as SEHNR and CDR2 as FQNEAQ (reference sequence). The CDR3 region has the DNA TGTGCCAGCTACACAGCGGTGAACACCGGGGAGCTGTTTTTT. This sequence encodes CASYTAVNTGELFF. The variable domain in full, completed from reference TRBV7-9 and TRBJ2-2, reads DTGVSQNPRHKITKRGQNVTFRCDPISEHNRLYWYRQTLGQGPEFLTYFQNEAQLEKSRLLSDRFSAERPKGSFSTLEIQRTEQGDSAMYLCASYTAVNTGELFFGEGSRLTVL.

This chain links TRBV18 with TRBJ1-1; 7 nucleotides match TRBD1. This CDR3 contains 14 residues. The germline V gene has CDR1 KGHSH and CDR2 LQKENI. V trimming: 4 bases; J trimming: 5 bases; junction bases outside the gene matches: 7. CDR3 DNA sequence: TGTGCCAGCTCACAACCGGACAGGCCGACTGAAGCTTTCTTT. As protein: CASSQPDRPTEAFF.

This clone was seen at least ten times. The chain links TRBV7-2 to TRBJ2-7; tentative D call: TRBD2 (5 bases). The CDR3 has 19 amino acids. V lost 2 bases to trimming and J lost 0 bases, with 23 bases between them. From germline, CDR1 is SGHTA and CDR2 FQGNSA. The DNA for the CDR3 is TGTGCCAGCAGCTTAAGGGTACGGACGGCGGGCGCCATCTCCTACGAGCAGTACTTC. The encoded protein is CASSLRVRTAGAISYEQYF.

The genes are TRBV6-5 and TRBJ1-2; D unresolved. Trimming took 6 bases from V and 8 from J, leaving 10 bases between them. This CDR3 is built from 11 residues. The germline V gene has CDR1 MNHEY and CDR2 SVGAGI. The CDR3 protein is CASSSAGGYTF. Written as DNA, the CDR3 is TGTGCCAGCAGCTCCGCTGGCGGCTACACCTTC.

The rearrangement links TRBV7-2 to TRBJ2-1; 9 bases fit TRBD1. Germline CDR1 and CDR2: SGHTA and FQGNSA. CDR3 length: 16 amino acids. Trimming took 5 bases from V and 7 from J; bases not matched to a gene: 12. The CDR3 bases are TGTGCCAGCAGCCCCCTGGGACAGGGATGGGGGAATGAGCAGTTCTTC. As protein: CASSPLGQGWGNEQFF. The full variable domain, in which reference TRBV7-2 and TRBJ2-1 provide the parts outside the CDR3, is GAGVSQSPSNKVTEKGKDVELRCDPISGHTALYWYRQSLGQGLEFLIYFQGNSAPDKSGLPSDRFSAERTGGSVSTLTIQRTQQEDSAVYLCASSPLGQGWGNEQFFGPGTRLTVL.

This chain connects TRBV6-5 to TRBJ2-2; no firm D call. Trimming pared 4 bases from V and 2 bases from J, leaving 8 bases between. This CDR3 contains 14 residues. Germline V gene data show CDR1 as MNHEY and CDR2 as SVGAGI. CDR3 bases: TGTGCCAGCAGTTTTAACAGAAACACCGGGGAGCTGTTTTTT. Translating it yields CASSFNRNTGELFF.

The CDR3 nucleotides are TGTGCCAGCAGCACCCCGGACATGGGAGGCACTGAAGCTTTCTTT. Encoded protein: CASSTPDMGGTEAFF. The chain is built from TRBV7-9 and TRBJ1-1, with a weak D call TRBD1 (5 bases). The ends were cut back, 5 bases at V and 4 bases at J, with 17 bases in the middle. Germline CDR1 is SEHNR and CDR2 is FQNEAQ (reference sequence). This CDR3 region has 15 residues.

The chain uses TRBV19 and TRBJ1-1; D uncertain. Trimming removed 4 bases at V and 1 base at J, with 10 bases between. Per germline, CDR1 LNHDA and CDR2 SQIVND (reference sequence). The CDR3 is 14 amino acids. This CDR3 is CASSTGLENTEAFF. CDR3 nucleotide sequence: TGTGCCAGTAGTACCGGACTGGAGAACACTGAAGCTTTCTTT.

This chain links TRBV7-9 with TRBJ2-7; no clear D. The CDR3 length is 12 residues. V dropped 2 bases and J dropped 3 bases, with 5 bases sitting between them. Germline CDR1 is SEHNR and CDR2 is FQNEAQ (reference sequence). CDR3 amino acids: CASSLTGYEQYF. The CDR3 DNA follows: TGTGCCAGCAGCTTAACGGGCTACGAGCAGTACTTC.

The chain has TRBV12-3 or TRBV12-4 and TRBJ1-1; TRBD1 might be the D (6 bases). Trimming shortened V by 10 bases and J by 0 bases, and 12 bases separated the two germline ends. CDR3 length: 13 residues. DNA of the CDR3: TGTGCCACCACCGGACAGTTGAACACTGAAGCTTTCTTT. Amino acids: CATTGQLNTEAFF.

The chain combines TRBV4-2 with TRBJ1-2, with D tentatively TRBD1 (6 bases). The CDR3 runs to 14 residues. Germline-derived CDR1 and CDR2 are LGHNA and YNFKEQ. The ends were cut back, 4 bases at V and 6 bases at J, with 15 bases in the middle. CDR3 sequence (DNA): TGTGCCAGCAGCCTCCAGGGGTCTCCTCATGGCTACACCTTC. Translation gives CASSLQGSPHGYTF.

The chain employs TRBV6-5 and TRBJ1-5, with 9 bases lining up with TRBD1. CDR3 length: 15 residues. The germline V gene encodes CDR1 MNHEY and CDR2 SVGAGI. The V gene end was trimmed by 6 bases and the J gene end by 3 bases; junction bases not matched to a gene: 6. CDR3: CASRRDRANNQPQHF. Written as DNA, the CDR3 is TGTGCCAGCAGAAGGGACAGGGCCAACAATCAGCCCCAGCATTTT.

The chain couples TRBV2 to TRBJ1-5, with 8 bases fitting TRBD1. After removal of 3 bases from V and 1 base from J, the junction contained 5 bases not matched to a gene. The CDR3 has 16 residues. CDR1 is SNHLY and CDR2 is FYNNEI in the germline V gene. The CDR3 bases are TGTGCCAGCAGTGACGGAGGACAGGGCAGCAATCAGCCCCAGCATTTT. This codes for CASSDGGQGSNQPQHF.

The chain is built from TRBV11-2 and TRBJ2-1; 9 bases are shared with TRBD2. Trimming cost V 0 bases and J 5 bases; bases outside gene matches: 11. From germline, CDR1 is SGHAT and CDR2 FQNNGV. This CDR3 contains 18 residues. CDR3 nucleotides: TGTGCCAGCAGCTTAGATCTGCCGGGACTAGCCGCCAACAATGAGCAGTTCTTC. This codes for CASSLDLPGLAANNEQFF.

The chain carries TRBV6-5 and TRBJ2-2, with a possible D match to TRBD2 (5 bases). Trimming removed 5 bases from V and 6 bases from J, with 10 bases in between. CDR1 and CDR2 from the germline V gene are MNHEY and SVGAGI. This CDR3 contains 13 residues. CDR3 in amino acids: CASSRTWAGELFF. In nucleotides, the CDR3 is TGTGCCAGCAGTAGGACTTGGGCCGGGGAGCTGTTTTTT.